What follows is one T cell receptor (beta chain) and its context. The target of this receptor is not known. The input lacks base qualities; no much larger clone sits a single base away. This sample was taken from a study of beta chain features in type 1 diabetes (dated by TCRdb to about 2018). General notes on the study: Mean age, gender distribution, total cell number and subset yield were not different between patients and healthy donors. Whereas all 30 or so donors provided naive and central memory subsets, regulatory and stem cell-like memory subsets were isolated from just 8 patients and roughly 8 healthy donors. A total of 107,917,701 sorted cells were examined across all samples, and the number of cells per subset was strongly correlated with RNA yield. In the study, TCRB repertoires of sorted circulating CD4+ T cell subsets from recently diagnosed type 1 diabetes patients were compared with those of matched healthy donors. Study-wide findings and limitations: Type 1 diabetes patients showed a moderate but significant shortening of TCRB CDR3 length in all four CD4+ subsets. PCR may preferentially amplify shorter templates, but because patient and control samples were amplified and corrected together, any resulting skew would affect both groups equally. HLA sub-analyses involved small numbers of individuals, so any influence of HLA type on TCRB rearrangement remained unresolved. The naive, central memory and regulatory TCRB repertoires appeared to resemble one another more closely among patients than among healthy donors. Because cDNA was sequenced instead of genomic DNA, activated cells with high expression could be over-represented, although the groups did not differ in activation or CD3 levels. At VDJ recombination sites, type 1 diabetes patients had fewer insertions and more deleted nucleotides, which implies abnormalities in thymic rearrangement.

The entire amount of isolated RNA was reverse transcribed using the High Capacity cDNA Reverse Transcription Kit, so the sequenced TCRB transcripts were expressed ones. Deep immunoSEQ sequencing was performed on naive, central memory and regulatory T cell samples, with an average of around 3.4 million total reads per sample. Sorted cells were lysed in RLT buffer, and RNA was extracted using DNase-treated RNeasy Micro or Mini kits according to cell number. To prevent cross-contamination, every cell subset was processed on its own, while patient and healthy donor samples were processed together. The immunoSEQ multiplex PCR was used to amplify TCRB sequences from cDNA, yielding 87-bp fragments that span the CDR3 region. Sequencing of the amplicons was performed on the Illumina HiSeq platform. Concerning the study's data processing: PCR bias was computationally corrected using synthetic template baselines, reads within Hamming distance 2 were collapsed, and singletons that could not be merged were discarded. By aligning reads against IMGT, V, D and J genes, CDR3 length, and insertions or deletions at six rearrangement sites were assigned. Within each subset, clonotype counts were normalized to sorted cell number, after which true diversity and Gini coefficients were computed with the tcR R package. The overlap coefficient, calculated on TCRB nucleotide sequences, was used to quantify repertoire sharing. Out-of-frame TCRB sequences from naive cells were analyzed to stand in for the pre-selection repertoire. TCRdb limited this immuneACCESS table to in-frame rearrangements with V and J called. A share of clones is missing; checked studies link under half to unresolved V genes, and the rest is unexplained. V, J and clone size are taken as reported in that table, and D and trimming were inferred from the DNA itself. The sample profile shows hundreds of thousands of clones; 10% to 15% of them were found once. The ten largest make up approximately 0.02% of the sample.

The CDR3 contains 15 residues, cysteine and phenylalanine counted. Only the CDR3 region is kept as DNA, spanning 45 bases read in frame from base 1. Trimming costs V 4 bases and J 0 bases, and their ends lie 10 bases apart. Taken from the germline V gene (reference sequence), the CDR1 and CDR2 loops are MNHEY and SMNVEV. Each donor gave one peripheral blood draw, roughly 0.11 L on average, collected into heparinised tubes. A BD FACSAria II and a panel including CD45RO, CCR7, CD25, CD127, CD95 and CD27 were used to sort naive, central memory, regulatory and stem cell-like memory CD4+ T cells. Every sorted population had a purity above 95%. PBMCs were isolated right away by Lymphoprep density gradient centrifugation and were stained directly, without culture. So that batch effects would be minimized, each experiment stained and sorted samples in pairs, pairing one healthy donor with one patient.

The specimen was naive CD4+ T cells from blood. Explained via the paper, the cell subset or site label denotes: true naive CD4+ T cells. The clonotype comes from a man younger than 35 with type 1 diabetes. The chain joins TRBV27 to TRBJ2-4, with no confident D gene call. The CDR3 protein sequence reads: CASSSGILAKNIQYF. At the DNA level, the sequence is TGTGCCAGCAGTTCAGGAATTCTAGCCAAAAACATTCAGTACTTC.